This T cell receptor beta chain is drawn from a study of blood T cell repertoires in COVID-19. Turning to the study itself: The cDNA or gDNA used as material had been derived from T cells, B-cell-depleted T cells, or PBMCs.

Methods used by the authors: Reference gene primer amplification yielded estimated nucleated cell counts. This table comes from immunoSEQ multiplex PCR, and its TCRdb copy is limited to in-frame clones, with some not included. That table supplies the V and J calls and clone size; D and trimming were determined from the DNA. This sample has some 200,000 clones, with roughly 94% found just once. Trimming stripped 3 bases from V and 2 bases from J, with 13 bases between. The CDR3 has 15 residues. The germline V gene has CDR1 SSHAT and CDR2 FNYEAQ (reference sequence). Seattle patients were enrolled during active infection and followed longitudinally.

Material: peripheral blood. This sequence was found in a man aged 30-40 years with COVID-19, enrolled during active disease. The genes are TRBV7-7 and TRBJ2-5; no clear D. DNA of the CDR3: TGTGCCAGCAGCTTTGCGGTAACTGAACAAGAGACCCAGTACTTC. Translated: CASSFAVTEQETQYF.